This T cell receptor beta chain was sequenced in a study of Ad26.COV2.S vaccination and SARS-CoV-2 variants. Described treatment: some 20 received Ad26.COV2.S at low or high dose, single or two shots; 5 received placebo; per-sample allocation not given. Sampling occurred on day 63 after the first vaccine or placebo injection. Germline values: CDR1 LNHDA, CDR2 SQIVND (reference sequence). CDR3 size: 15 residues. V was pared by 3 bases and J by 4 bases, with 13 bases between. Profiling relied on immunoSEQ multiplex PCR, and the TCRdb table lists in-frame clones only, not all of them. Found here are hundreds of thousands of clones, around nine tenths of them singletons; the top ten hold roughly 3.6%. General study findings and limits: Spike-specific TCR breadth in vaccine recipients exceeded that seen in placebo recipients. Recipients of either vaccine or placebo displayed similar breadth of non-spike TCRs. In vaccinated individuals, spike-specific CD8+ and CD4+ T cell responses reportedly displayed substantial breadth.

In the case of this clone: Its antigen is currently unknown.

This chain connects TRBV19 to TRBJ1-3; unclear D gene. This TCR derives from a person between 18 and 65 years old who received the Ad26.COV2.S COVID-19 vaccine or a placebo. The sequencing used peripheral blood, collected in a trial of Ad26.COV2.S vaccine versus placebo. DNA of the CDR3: TGTGCCAGTAGTATTAACTTGCCAACCGGAAACACCATATATTTT. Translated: CASSINLPTGNTIYF.